This T cell receptor (beta chain) was profiled in a study of blood T cell repertoires in COVID-19. Whole-study context: Whether acute or convalescent, the COVID-19 samples came from the United States, Italy and Spain.

The data were produced by immunoSEQ multiplex PCR, yet TCRdb's version contains in-frame clones alone and is incomplete. The table has just over 250,000 clones, approximately 88% seen once. The sequence was obtained from a woman aged 70 to 79 with COVID-19, enrolled during active disease. The material sequenced was peripheral blood.

The CDR3 here is CAWSAGVTGELFF. In DNA, the CDR3 is TGTGCCTGGAGCGCAGGGGTCACCGGGGAGCTGTTTTTT. This rearrangement joins TRBV30 to TRBJ2-2, with a possible D match to TRBD1 (6 bases). Between the trimmed V and J ends, which lost 3 bases and 4 bases, there was a span of 9 bases. The CDR3 consists of 13 residues. Germline V gene sequence: CDR1 GTSNPN, CDR2 SVGIG (reference sequence).